The T cell receptor beta chain described here comes from a study of T cell repertoires in cytomegalovirus infection. Whole-study context: Used in the study were CMV epitopes, some recently identified and HLA-C-restricted, others well-studied and HLA-B-restricted. TCR beta signatures that were public indicated CMV infection and matching HLA type.

TCRdb fed the reads into MiXCR, producing one record per CDR3 protein. Here the sample spans a few hundred thousand distinct CDR3 sequences, around 40% being singletons. Study-wide results and caveats: Summed frequency of shared TCR beta families picked out CMV carriers who also had the relevant HLA.

This clonotype was seen more than once but under ten times. Its antigen is not known. This clonotype was sampled from a human donor in good health (CMV status not recorded). Some clones in this sample may be carry-over from other donors' samples. The sample in question was cultured PBMCs, obtained from culture after CMV antigen stimulation.

The CDR3 here is CASSSAGHNEQFF. In DNA form, the CDR3 reads TGTGCCAGCAGTTCAGCCGGCCACAATGAGCAGTTCTTC. The chain uses TRBV7-2 and TRBJ2-1; D is unresolved. CDR3 length equals 13 residues. Trimming left V 6 bases short and J 5 bases short, with 11 bases between. Germline CDR1 reads SGHTA; CDR2 reads FQGNSA.